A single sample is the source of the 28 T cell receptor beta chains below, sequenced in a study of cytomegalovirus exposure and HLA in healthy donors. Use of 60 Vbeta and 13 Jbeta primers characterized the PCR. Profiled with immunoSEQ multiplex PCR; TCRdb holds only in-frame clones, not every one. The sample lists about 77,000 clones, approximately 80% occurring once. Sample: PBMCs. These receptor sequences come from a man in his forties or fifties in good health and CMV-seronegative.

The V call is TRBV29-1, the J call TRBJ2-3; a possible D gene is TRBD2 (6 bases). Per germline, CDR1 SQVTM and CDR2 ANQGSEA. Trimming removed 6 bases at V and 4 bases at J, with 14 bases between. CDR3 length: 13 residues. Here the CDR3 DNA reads TGCAGCGTACGGGGGACTTGGGCAGATACGCAGTATTTT. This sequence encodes CSVRGTWADTQYF.

DNA for the CDR3: TGTGCCATCAGTGAAGGAGGAGGTTTTAACTATGGCTACACCTTC. Its translation is CAISEGGGFNYGYTF. This chain links TRBV10-3 with TRBJ1-2; D gene unclear. V was shortened by 3 bases and J by 1 base, with 12 bases between the two germline ends. The CDR3 covers 15 residues. Germline V gene sequence: CDR1 ENHRY, CDR2 SYGVKD.

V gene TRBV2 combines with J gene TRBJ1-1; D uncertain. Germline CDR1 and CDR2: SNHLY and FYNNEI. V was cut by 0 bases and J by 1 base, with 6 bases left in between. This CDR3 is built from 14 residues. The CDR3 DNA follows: TGTGCCAGCAGTGAAGCCCCGGGGAACACTGAAGCTTTCTTT. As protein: CASSEAPGNTEAFF.

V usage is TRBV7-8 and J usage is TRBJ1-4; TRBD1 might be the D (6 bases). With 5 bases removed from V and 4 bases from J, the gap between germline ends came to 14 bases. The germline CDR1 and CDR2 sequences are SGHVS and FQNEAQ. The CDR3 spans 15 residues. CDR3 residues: CASSPGGRGNEKLFF. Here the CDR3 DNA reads TGTGCCAGCAGCCCGGGGGGGCGGGGTAATGAAAAACTGTTTTTT.

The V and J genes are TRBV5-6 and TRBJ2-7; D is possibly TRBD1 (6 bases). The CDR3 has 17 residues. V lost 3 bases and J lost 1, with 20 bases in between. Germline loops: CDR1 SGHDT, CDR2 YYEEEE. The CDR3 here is CASSSISTGRPSYEQYF. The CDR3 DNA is TGTGCCAGCAGCTCGATCTCCACAGGGCGCCCGTCCTACGAGCAGTACTTC.

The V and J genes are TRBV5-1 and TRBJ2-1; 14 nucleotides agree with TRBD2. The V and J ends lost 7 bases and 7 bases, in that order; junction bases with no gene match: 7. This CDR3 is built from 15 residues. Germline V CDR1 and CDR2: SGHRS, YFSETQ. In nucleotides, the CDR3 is TGCGCCAGCGGCCATGGGACTAGCGGGGGAAATGAGCAGTTCTTC. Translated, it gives CASGHGTSGGNEQFF. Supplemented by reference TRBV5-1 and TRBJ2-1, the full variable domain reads KAGVTQTPRYLIKTRGQQVTLSCSPISGHRSVSWYQQTPGQGLQFLFEYFSETQRNKGNFPGRFSGRQFSNSRSEMNVSTLELGDSALYLCASGHGTSGGNEQFFGPGTRLTVL.

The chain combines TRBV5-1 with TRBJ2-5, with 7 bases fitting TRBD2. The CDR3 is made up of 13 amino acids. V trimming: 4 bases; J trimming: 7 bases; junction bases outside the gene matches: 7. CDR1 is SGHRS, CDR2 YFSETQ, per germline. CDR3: CASSPSGEGTQYF. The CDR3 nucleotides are TGCGCCAGCAGCCCGAGCGGGGAGGGGACCCAGTACTTC.

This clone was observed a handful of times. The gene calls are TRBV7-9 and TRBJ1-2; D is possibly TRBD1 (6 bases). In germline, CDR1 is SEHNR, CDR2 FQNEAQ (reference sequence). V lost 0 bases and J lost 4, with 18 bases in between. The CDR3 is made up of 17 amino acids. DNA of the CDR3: TGTGCCAGCAGCTTAGCCTACCCCGACAGGAACCGCTATGGCTACACCTTC. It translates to CASSLAYPDRNRYGYTF.

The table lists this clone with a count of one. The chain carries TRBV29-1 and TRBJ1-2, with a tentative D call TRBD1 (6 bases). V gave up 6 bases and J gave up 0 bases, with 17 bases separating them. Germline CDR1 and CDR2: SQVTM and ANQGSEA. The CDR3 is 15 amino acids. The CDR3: CSVTAIQGSNYGYTF. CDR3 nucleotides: TGCAGCGTGACCGCCATACAGGGATCTAACTATGGCTACACCTTC.

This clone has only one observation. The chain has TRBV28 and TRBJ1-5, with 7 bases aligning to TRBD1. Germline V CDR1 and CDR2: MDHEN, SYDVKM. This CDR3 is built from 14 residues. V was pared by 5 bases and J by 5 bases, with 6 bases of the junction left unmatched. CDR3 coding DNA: TGTGCCAGCAGTAAAGGGGGCGGCCATCAGCCCCAGCATTTT. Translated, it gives CASSKGGGHQPQHF.

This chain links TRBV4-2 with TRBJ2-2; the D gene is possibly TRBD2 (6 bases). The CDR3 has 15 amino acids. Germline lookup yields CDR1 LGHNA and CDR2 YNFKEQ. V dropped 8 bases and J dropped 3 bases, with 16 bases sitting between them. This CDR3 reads CASRSEGSDTGELFF. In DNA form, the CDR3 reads TGTGCCAGCCGCTCGGAGGGTTCAGACACCGGGGAGCTGTTTTTT.

The CDR3 coding sequence is TGTGCCAGCAGCGTAGCTGGGGCAGACAATCAGCCCCAGCATTTT. It encodes CASSVAGADNQPQHF. The chain is built from TRBV9 and TRBJ1-5; tentatively, D is TRBD1 (5 bases). Germline CDR1 SGDLS, CDR2 YYNGEE. V lost 0 bases to trimming and J lost 3 bases, with 10 bases between them. This CDR3 has 15 amino acids.

The CDR3 is CASRREGGSYEQYF. CDR3 in DNA: TGTGCCAGTAGACGGGAGGGGGGCTCCTACGAGCAGTACTTC. The chain combines TRBV19 with TRBJ2-7, with 8 bases aligning to TRBD2. With V trimmed by 6 bases and J by 0 bases, 4 bases remained unmatched. There are 14 residues in the CDR3. The germline gives CDR1 LNHDA, CDR2 SQIVND (reference sequence).

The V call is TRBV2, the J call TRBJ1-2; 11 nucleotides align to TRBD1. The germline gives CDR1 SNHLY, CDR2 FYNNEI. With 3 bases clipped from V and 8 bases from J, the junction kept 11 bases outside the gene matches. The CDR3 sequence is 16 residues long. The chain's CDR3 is CASSDGRTGGAGGYTF. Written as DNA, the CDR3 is TGTGCCAGCAGTGATGGTCGGACAGGGGGCGCCGGGGGCTACACCTTC.

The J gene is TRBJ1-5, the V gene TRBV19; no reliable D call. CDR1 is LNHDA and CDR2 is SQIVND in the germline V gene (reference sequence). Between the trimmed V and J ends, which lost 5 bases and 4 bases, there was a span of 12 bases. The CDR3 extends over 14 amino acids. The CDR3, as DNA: TGTGCCAGTAGTGTTACAGAGGGTAATCAGCCCCAGCATTTT. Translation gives CASSVTEGNQPQHF.

Here the CDR3 DNA reads TGTGCCAGTAGTACCGCCGGGACAGGCCCCTACGAGCAGTACTTC. Its translation is CASSTAGTGPYEQYF. The chain links TRBV19 to TRBJ2-7; 8 bases are a match to TRBD1. V lost 4 bases and J lost 2; bases outside the gene matches: 7. Per germline, CDR1 LNHDA and CDR2 SQIVND (reference sequence). The CDR3 loop spans 15 amino acids.

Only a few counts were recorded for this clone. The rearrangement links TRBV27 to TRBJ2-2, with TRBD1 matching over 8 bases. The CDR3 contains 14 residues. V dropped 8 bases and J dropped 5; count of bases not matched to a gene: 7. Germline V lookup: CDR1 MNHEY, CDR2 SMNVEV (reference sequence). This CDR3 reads CASSSYRGTGELFF. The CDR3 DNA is TGTGCCAGCTCAAGTTACAGGGGGACCGGGGAGCTGTTTTTT.

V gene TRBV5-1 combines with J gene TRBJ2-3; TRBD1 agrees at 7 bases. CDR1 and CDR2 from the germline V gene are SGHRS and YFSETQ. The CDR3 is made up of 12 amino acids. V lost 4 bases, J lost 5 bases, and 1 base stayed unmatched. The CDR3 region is CASSRQGDTQYF. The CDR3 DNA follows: TGCGCCAGCAGCAGACAGGGAGATACGCAGTATTTT.

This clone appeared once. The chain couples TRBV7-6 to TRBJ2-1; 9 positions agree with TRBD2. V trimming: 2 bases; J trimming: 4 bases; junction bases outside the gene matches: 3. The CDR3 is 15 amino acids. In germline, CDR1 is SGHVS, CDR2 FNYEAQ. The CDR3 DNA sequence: TGTGCCAGCAGCTTAAGTAGCGGGGGTTACAATGAGCAGTTCTTC. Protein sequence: CASSLSSGGYNEQFF.

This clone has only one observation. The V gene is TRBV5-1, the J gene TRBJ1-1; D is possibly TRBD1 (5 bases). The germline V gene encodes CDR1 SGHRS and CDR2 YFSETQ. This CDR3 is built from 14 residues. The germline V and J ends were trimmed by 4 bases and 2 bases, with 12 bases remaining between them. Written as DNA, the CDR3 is TGCGCCAGCAGCCCCATGGGGGGAAACACTGAAGCTTTCTTT. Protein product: CASSPMGGNTEAFF. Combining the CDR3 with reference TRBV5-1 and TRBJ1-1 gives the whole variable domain KAGVTQTPRYLIKTRGQQVTLSCSPISGHRSVSWYQQTPGQGLQFLFEYFSETQRNKGNFPGRFSGRQFSNSRSEMNVSTLELGDSALYLCASSPMGGNTEAFFGQGTRLTVV.

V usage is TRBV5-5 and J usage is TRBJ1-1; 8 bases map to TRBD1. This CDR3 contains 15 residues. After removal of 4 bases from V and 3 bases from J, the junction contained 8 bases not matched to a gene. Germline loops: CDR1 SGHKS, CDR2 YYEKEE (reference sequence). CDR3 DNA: TGTGCCAGCAGCCCCCGACAGGGGCAGTACACTGAAGCTTTCTTT. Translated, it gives CASSPRQGQYTEAFF.

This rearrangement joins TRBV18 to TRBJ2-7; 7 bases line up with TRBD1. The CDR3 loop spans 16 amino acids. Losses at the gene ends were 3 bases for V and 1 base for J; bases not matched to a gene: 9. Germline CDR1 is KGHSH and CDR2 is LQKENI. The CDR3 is CASSPTPDRISYEQYF. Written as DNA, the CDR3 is TGTGCCAGCTCACCTACTCCGGACAGGATTTCCTACGAGCAGTACTTC.

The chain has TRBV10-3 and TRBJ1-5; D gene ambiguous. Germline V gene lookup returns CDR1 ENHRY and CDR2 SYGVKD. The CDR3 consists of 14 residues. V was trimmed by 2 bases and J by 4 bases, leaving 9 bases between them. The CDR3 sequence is CAISEAPGNQPQHF. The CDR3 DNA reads TGTGCCATCAGTGAGGCGCCGGGAAATCAGCCCCAGCATTTT.

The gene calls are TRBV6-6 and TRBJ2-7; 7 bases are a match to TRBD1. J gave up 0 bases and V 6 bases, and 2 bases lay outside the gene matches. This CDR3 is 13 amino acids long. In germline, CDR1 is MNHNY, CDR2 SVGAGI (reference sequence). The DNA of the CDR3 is TGTGCCAGCAGGAGGGACAGCTCCTACGAGCAGTACTTC. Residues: CASRRDSSYEQYF.

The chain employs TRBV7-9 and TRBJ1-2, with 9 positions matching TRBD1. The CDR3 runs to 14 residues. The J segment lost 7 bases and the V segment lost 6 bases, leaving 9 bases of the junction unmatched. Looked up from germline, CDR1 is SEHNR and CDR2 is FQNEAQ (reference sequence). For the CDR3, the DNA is TGTGCCAGCAGTTCACAGGGGGCGCGTGGTGGCTACACCTTC. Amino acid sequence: CASSSQGARGGYTF.

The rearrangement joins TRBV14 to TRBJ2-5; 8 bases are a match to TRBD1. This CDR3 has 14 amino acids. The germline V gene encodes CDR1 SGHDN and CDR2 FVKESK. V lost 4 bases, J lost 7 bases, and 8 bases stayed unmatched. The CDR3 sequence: CASSRDRGSGTQYF. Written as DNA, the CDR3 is TGTGCCAGCAGCCGAGACAGGGGTTCAGGGACCCAGTACTTC. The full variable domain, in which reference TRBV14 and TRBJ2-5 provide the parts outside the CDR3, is EAGVTQFPSHSVIEKGQTVTLRCDPISGHDNLYWYRRVMGKEIKFLLHFVKESKQDESGMPNNRFLAERTGGTYSTLKVQPAELEDSGVYFCASSRDRGSGTQYFGPGTRLLVL.

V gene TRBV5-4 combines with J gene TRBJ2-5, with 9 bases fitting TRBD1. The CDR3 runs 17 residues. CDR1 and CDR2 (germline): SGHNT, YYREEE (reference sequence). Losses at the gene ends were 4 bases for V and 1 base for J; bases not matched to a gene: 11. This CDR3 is CASSDTGGETSQETQYF. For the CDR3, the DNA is TGTGCCAGCAGCGATACAGGGGGCGAGACTTCCCAAGAGACCCAGTACTTC.

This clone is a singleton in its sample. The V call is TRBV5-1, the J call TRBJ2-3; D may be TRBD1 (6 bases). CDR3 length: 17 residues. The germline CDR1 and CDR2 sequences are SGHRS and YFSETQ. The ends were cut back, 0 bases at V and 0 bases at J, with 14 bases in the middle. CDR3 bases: TGCGCCAGCAGCTTGGTCAGGGGCCATGCTAGCACAGATACGCAGTATTTT. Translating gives CASSLVRGHASTDTQYF.